Here is one T cell receptor (beta chain) with its context. Its target is unknown. The data were obtained in a study of neoadjuvant anti-PD-1 for oral cavity cancer. Study-level points and caveats: TCR analyses covered only a few patients per response group. PBMC Gini-index clonality exceeded responders' in non-responders post-nivolumab.

Data came from immunoSEQ multiplex PCR; TCRdb stores just in-frame clones and leaves some out. The sample yields fewer than 20,000 clones, about 70% seen once. Analysis of PBMCs was direct, with no culture step. Trimming left V 6 bases short and J 5 bases short, with 11 bases between. In germline, CDR1 is SGHVS, CDR2 FQNEAQ. The CDR3 sequence is 13 residues long. The sample consisted of PBMCs, taken before nivolumab (anti-PD-1) treatment. This TCR came from a person between 40 and 85 years old with oral cavity squamous cell carcinoma. The J gene is TRBJ1-5, the V gene TRBV7-8, with D possibly being TRBD1 (5 bases). CDR3 sequence: CASSGVGDQPQHF. The CDR3 DNA is TGTGCCAGCAGTGGAGTGGGGGATCAGCCCCAGCATTTT.